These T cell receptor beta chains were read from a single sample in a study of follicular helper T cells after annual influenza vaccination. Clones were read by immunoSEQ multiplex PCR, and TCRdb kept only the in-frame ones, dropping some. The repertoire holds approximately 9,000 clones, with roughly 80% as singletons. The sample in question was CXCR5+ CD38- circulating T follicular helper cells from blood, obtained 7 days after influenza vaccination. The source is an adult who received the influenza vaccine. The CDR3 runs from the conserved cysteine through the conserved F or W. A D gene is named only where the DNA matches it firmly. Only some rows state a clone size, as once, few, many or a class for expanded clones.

cdr3_aa: CSVEAQGNRGDTQYF
cdr3_nt: TGCAGCGTTGAAGCTCAGGGGAATAGGGGAGATACGCAGTATTTT
v_call: TRBV29-1
d_call: NA
clone_size: once
j_call: TRBJ2-3

cdr3_aa: CASSFRGINTGELFF
cdr3_nt: TGTGCCAGCAGCTTCCGTGGGATAAACACCGGGGAGCTGTTTTTT
v_call: TRBV5-6
d_call: NA
clone_size: once
j_call: TRBJ2-2

cdr3_aa: CASSDGTGGRTEAFF
cdr3_nt: TGTGCCAGCAGTGATGGGACAGGGGGCCGGACTGAAGCTTTCTTT
v_call: TRBV6-4
d_call: TRBD1
clone_size: NA
j_call: TRBJ1-1

cdr3_aa: CASSQDPGRVETQYF
cdr3_nt: TGCGCCAGCAGCCAAGATCCGGGGCGGGTCGAGACCCAGTACTTC
v_call: TRBV4-3
d_call: NA
clone_size: NA
j_call: TRBJ2-5

cdr3_aa: CASSISGEQPQHF
cdr3_nt: TGTGCCAGTAGTATTTCGGGGGAACAGCCCCAGCATTTT
v_call: TRBV19
d_call: NA
clone_size: once
j_call: TRBJ1-5

cdr3_aa: CASSGYGGTIYF
cdr3_nt: TGTGCCAGCAGCGGATACGGGGGGACCATATATTTT
v_call: TRBV7-2
d_call: NA
clone_size: NA
j_call: TRBJ1-3

cdr3_aa: CASSQVGQALRGYTF
cdr3_nt: TGTGCCAGCAGCCAAGTAGGCCAGGCTTTACGTGGCTACACCTTC
v_call: TRBV4-2
d_call: NA
clone_size: few
j_call: TRBJ1-2

cdr3_aa: CASSIEDSFAGELFF
cdr3_nt: TGTGCCAGTAGTATAGAGGACAGCTTTGCCGGGGAGCTGTTTTTT
v_call: TRBV19
d_call: NA
clone_size: once
j_call: TRBJ2-2

cdr3_aa: CASTLLETTDTQYF
cdr3_nt: TGTGCCAGCACCCTACTAGAAACTACAGATACGCAGTATTTT
v_call: TRBV6-5
d_call: NA
clone_size: NA
j_call: TRBJ2-3

cdr3_aa: CASSTQGTGELFF
cdr3_nt: TGCGCCAGCAGCACACAGGGGACCGGGGAGCTGTTTTTT
v_call: TRBV5-1
d_call: TRBD1
clone_size: NA
j_call: TRBJ2-2

cdr3_aa: CASSSITLAGGLEQYF
cdr3_nt: TGTGCCAGCAGCTCTATAACACTAGCGGGGGGGCTCGAGCAGTACTTC
v_call: TRBV7-2
d_call: TRBD2
clone_size: NA
j_call: TRBJ2-7

cdr3_aa: CASSLGGGASGKNIQYF
cdr3_nt: TGTGCCAGCAGCTTAGGAGGTGGGGCTAGTGGCAAAAACATTCAGTACTTC
v_call: TRBV7-2
d_call: NA
clone_size: NA
j_call: TRBJ2-4

cdr3_aa: CASSFDRYLPQHF
cdr3_nt: TGTGCCAGCAGCTTCGACCGGTACCTACCCCAGCATTTT
v_call: TRBV13
d_call: NA
clone_size: NA
j_call: TRBJ1-5

cdr3_aa: CASSVVDGANTDTQYF
cdr3_nt: TGTGCCAGCAGCGTAGTAGACGGGGCAAACACAGATACGCAGTATTTT
v_call: TRBV9
d_call: NA
clone_size: NA
j_call: TRBJ2-3

cdr3_aa: CASSLDRNTEAFF
cdr3_nt: TGCGCCAGCAGTCTGGACAGGAACACTGAAGCTTTCTTT
v_call: TRBV5-1
d_call: NA
clone_size: NA
j_call: TRBJ1-1

cdr3_aa: CATSREQRELATQYF
cdr3_nt: TGTGCCACCAGCAGAGAGCAGCGGGAGTTGGCTACGCAGTATTTT
v_call: TRBV15
d_call: TRBD2
clone_size: NA
j_call: TRBJ2-3

cdr3_aa: CASSVGVSEFYEQYF
cdr3_nt: TGTGCCAGCAGCGTAGGGGTTAGCGAGTTCTACGAGCAGTACTTC
v_call: TRBV9
d_call: NA
clone_size: NA
j_call: TRBJ2-7

cdr3_aa: CASSLKASSGNTIYF
cdr3_nt: TGTGCCAGCAGCTTAAAGGCGAGCTCTGGAAACACCATATATTTT
v_call: TRBV7-2
d_call: NA
clone_size: NA
j_call: TRBJ1-3

cdr3_aa: CAWSVGDIETQYF
cdr3_nt: TGTGCCTGGAGTGTCGGGGACATAGAGACCCAGTACTTC
v_call: TRBV30
d_call: NA
clone_size: NA
j_call: TRBJ2-5

cdr3_aa: CASRRGGMNTEAFF
cdr3_nt: TGTGCCAGTCGGAGGGGGGGAATGAACACTGAAGCTTTCTTT
v_call: TRBV19
d_call: NA
clone_size: NA
j_call: TRBJ1-1

cdr3_aa: CASSQDGDQPQHF
cdr3_nt: TGTGCCAGCAGCCAAGACGGGGATCAGCCCCAGCATTTT
v_call: TRBV4-2
d_call: NA
clone_size: NA
j_call: TRBJ1-5

cdr3_aa: CAISESVKGNGQPQHF
cdr3_nt: TGTGCCATCAGTGAGTCGGTTAAGGGGAATGGACAGCCCCAGCATTTT
v_call: TRBV10-3
d_call: NA
clone_size: NA
j_call: TRBJ1-5

cdr3_aa: CASRSGANVLTF
cdr3_nt: TGTGCCAGCAGGTCTGGGGCCAACGTCCTGACTTTC
v_call: TRBV7-2
d_call: NA
clone_size: NA
j_call: TRBJ2-6

cdr3_aa: CATRRGGVHEQYF
cdr3_nt: TGTGCCACCCGGCGGGGGGGGGTTCACGAGCAGTACTTC
v_call: TRBV19
d_call: TRBD2
clone_size: NA
j_call: TRBJ2-7

cdr3_aa: CASSQSGGGQGDEAFF
cdr3_nt: TGCGCCAGCAGTCAATCGGGCGGGGGACAGGGTGATGAAGCTTTCTTT
v_call: TRBV23-1
d_call: TRBD1
clone_size: NA
j_call: TRBJ1-1

cdr3_aa: CASSKGTYYGYTF
cdr3_nt: TGTGCCAGCAGCAAAGGGACGTATTATGGCTACACCTTC
v_call: TRBV21-1
d_call: NA
clone_size: once
j_call: TRBJ1-2

cdr3_aa: CASSFDRGTEAFF
cdr3_nt: TGTGCCAGCAGCTTCGACAGGGGAACTGAAGCTTTCTTT
v_call: TRBV7-3
d_call: TRBD1
clone_size: NA
j_call: TRBJ1-1

cdr3_aa: CASSLGTSGRNEQFF
cdr3_nt: TGTGCCAGCAGCTTAGGGACTAGCGGGAGAAATGAGCAGTTCTTC
v_call: TRBV7-2
d_call: TRBD2
clone_size: once
j_call: TRBJ2-1

cdr3_aa: CSVGQSSGANVLTF
cdr3_nt: TGCAGCGTAGGACAGAGCTCTGGGGCCAACGTCCTGACTTTC
v_call: TRBV29-1
d_call: NA
clone_size: NA
j_call: TRBJ2-6

cdr3_aa: CASGGAGMNTGELFF
cdr3_nt: TGCGCCAGCGGGGGAGCGGGGATGAACACCGGGGAGCTGTTTTTT
v_call: TRBV5-1
d_call: TRBD2
clone_size: NA
j_call: TRBJ2-2

cdr3_aa: CASSELGGLSYEQYF
cdr3_nt: TGTGCCAGCAGTGAGCTCGGGGGTCTCTCCTACGAGCAGTACTTC
v_call: TRBV2
d_call: NA
clone_size: NA
j_call: TRBJ2-7

cdr3_aa: CASSLGPSGSSYEQYF
cdr3_nt: TGTGCCAGCAGCTTGGGGCCTAGCGGGAGCTCCTACGAGCAGTACTTC
v_call: TRBV5-4
d_call: TRBD2
clone_size: NA
j_call: TRBJ2-7

cdr3_aa: CASSLEGLGQYF
cdr3_nt: TGTGCCAGCAGCTTAGAGGGTCTGGGGCAGTACTTC
v_call: TRBV7-9
d_call: NA
clone_size: NA
j_call: TRBJ2-7